This TCR beta chain was captured by sequencing in a study of OX40 agonist ivuxolimab in advanced cancers. Study as a whole: The drug used for patients, ivuxolimab, was an agonistic anti-OX40 (CD134) antibody. The study, taken as a whole, reports: Clonal expansion from baseline to week 6 occurred in both CD4+ and CD8+ T cells.

This clone was found once. The antigen is undetermined. Sequencing used immunoSEQ multiplex PCR; TCRdb keeps in-frame clones, though not all of them. The top ten hold around 0.82% of the sample, which has 80,000 to 100,000 clones, about 88% seen once. With autoimmune disease history or systemic immunosuppression, patients were excluded. Trimming removed 0 bases from V and 6 bases from J, with 15 bases in between. Germline assignment: CDR1 MGHRA and CDR2 YSYEKL. The CDR3 runs 15 residues. The receptor was derived from an adult with an advanced solid tumor such as melanoma, head and neck, liver or kidney cancer. The rearrangement uses TRBV4-1 and TRBJ2-7; D may be TRBD2 (6 bases). The specimen comprised CD4+ or CD8+ T cells sorted from blood, sampled in a trial of the OX40 agonist ivuxolimab. In nucleotides, the CDR3 is TGCGCCAGCAGCCAAGACCCGGGAGTAGTGGGCGAGCAGTACTTC. Translating it yields CASSQDPGVVGEQYF.